This T cell receptor (beta chain) was observed in a study of T cells in localized non-small cell lung cancer. A note on this clone: No antigen is known for it.

The repertoire was sequenced with immunoSEQ multiplex PCR; TCRdb's copy has only in-frame clones and lacks some. The repertoire holds about 2,000 clones, with around 34% as singletons. Germline CDR1 MGHDK, CDR2 SYGVNS. The CDR3 spans 13 residues. Trimming took 2 bases from V and 1 from J, leaving 5 bases between them. Findings and limits, study-wide: Tumor trailed uninvolved adjacent lung in T cell clonality, which peaked there.

The source is a male donor older than 55 with stage II lung adenocarcinoma. Sequenced material: lung tumor tissue, taken before any cancer treatment. The chain recombines TRBV25-1 with TRBJ1-1; D is unresolved. The chain's CDR3 is CASSEGGNTEAFF. CDR3 sequence (DNA): TGTGCCAGCAGTGAAGGAGGGAACACTGAAGCTTTCTTT.